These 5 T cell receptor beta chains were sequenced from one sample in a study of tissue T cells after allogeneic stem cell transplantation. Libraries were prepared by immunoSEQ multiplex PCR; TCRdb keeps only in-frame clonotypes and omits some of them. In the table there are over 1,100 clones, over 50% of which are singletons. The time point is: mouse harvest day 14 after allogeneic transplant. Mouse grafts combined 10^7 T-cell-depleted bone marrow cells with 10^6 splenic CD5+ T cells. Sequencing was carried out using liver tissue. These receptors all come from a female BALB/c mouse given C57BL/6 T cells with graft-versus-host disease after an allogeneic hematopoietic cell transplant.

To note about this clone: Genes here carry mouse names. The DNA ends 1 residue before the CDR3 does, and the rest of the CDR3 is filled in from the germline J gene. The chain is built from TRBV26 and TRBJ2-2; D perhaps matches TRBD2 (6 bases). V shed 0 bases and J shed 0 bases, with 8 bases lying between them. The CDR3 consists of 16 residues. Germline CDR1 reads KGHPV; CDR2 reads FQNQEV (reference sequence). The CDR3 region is CASSLSGGANTGQLYF. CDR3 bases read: TGTGCCAGCAGTCTGTCTGGGGGTGCAAACACCGGGCAGCTCTAC.

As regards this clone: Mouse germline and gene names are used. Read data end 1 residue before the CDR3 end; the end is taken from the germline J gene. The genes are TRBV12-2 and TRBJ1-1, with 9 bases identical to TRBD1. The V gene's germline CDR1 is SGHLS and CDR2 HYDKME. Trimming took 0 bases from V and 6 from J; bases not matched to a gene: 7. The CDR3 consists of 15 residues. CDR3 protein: CASSLARDRVSEVFF. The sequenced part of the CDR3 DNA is TGTGCCAGCTCTCTCGCCCGGGACAGGGTTTCAGAAGTCTTC.

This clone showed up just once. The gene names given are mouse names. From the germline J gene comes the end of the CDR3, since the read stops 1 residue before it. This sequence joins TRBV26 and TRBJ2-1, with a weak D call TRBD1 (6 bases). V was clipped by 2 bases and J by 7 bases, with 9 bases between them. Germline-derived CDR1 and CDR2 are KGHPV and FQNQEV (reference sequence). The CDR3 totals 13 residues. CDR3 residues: CASSLNRDAEQFF. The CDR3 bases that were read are TGTGCCAGCAGTCTGAACAGGGACGCTGAGCAGTTC.

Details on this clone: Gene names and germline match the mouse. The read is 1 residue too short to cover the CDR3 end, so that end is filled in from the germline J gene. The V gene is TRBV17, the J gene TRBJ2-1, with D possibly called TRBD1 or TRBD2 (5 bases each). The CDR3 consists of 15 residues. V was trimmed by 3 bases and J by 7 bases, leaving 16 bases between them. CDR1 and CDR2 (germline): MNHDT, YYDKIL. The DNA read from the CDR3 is TGTGCTAGCAGTAGTGTTTGGGGCGCTGGGGCTGAGCAGTTC. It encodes CASSSVWGAGAEQF. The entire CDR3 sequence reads CASSSVWGAGAEQFF.

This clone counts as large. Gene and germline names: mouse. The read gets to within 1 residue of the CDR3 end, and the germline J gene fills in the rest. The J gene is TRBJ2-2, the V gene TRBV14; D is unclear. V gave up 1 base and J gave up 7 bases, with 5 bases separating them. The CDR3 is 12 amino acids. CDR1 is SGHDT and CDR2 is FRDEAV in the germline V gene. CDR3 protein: CASSFLLGQLYF. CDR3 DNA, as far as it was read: TGTGCCAGCAGTTTCCTGCTCGGGCAGCTCTAC.